The rows below give T cell receptor beta chains drawn from one sample of a study of beta chain features in type 1 diabetes. Here immunoSEQ multiplex PCR was the method, and the copy in TCRdb shows in-frame clones only, minus some. The sample consists of roughly 290,000 clones, roughly 8% of them appearing once. The sample comprised central memory CD4+ T cells from blood. The receptors come from a woman in her late teens or twenties in good health. The CDR3 runs from the conserved cysteine through the conserved F or W. Fields, in order: J gene, D gene, V gene, CDR3 length, clone size, CDR3 DNA, CDR3 protein. A D gene is named only where the DNA matches it firmly. Rows give clone size only sometimes, using once, few, many, or a class for an expanded clone.

>TRBJ1-2|NA|TRBV4-3|12|NA
TGCGCCAGCAGCGAGGGGAACTATGGCTACACCTTC
CASSEGNYGYTF
>TRBJ2-2|NA|TRBV7-2|15|NA
TGTGCCAGCAGCCGCCCCGGAGCGAACACCGGGGAGCTGTTTTTT
CASSRPGANTGELFF
>TRBJ1-2|NA|TRBV2|13|many
TGTGCCAGCAGTGAAGGACGGAACTATGGCTACACCTTC
CASSEGRNYGYTF
>TRBJ1-1|NA|TRBV7-9|14|NA
TGTGCCAGCAGCTTACAGAGTCCGAACGCTGAAGCTTTCTTT
CASSLQSPNAEAFF
>TRBJ1-1|NA|TRBV11-2|12|few
TGTGCCAGCAGCTTAAATGGGGACGAAGCTTTCTTT
CASSLNGDEAFF
>TRBJ2-1|NA|TRBV30|16|few
TGTGCCTGGAGCCGACCTTATAAGAGCTCCTACAATGAGCAGTTCTTC
CAWSRPYKSSYNEQFF
>TRBJ1-5|NA|TRBV2|13|many
TGTGCCAGCAGGGCGGATAGCAATCAGCCCCAGCATTTT
CASRADSNQPQHF
>TRBJ2-3|TRBD2|TRBV18|16|NA
TGTGCCAGCTCACCACCGGCGGGGGGGCCCACAGATACGCAGTATTTT
CASSPPAGGPTDTQYF
>TRBJ1-4|NA|TRBV10-3|12|NA
TGTGCCATCAGTGAGTCCCACGAAAAACTGTTTTTT
CAISESHEKLFF
>TRBJ1-1|NA|TRBV25-1|14|NA
TGTGCCAGCAGTGATCAGGCTGGGAACACTGAAGCTTTCTTT
CASSDQAGNTEAFF
>TRBJ1-1|NA|TRBV28|15|NA
TGTGCCAGCAGTTCCCAGGGACGGGGGAACACTGAAGCTTTCTTT
CASSSQGRGNTEAFF
>TRBJ2-1|NA|TRBV14|13|many
TGTGCCAGCAGCCAAGTCCAGTATACTGAGCAGTTCTTC
CASSQVQYTEQFF
>TRBJ2-3|NA|TRBV5-4|12|NA
TGTGCCAGCAGCTTACCGACCCTTCCGCAGTATTTT
CASSLPTLPQYF
>TRBJ2-5|NA|TRBV2|11|NA
TGTGCCAGCAGAATTGGGGAGACCCAGTACTTC
CASRIGETQYF
>TRBJ2-1|NA|TRBV29-1|12|few
TGCAGCGCCCAAAGGTCGGACAATGAGCAGTTCTTC
CSAQRSDNEQFF
>TRBJ2-1|NA|TRBV19|15|few
TGTGCCAGTAGTAGTCTAGGGAATCGCTACAATGAGCAGTTCTTC
CASSSLGNRYNEQFF
>TRBJ2-1|TRBD2|TRBV19|15|NA
TGTGCCAGTAGTAAGGCGGGGGGCCTCTACAATGAGCAGTTCTTC
CASSKAGGLYNEQFF
>TRBJ1-2|TRBD1|TRBV18|15|NA
TGTGCCAGCTCACCTTTGGACAGGGGCAGCTATGGCTACACCTTC
CASSPLDRGSYGYTF
>TRBJ2-7|NA|TRBV10-3|13|NA
TGTGCCATCATGACAGGTAACTCCTACGAGCAGTACTTC
CAIMTGNSYEQYF
>TRBJ1-1|TRBD1|TRBV7-9|15|few
TGTGCCAGCAGCTTTAACCGGGACAGGGCTACTGAAGCTTTCTTT
CASSFNRDRATEAFF
>TRBJ1-4|NA|TRBV18|12|few
TGTGCCAGCTCGCGGGGAAATGAAAAACTGTTTTTT
CASSRGNEKLFF
>TRBJ1-4|NA|TRBV5-1|16|NA
TGCGCCAGCAGCCCCCTCCCCGGGGGCCTAAACGAAAAACTGTTTTTT
CASSPLPGGLNEKLFF
>TRBJ2-3|NA|TRBV6-6|15|few
TGTGCCAGCAGTTACTCCGGAAAACTCACAGATACGCAGTATTTT
CASSYSGKLTDTQYF
>TRBJ2-7|NA|TRBV5-1|15|few
TGCGCCAGCAGCTTTAGTAGGCCAGGACGTGACGAGCAGTACTTC
CASSFSRPGRDEQYF
>TRBJ1-2|TRBD1|TRBV14|14|many
TGTGCCAGCAGCCAAGATCTTACAGGGGTTGGCTACACCTTC
CASSQDLTGVGYTF
>TRBJ1-2|NA|TRBV7-2|15|few
TGTGCCAGCAGCTTAGAGAATTTGAAGGGACTCAGCTACACCTTC
CASSLENLKGLSYTF
>TRBJ2-1|TRBD2|TRBV7-2|15|NA
TGTGCCAGCAGCCTAGGGACTAGAGGGAGGGGTGAGCAGTTCTTC
CASSLGTRGRGEQFF
>TRBJ2-1|NA|TRBV9|12|NA
TGTGCCAGCAGCGTAAGGAACAATGAGCAGTTCTTC
CASSVRNNEQFF
>TRBJ2-5|NA|TRBV5-1|15|NA
TGCGCCAGCAGCTTGTTCACCCCTCTCCAAGAGACCCAGTACTTC
CASSLFTPLQETQYF
>TRBJ2-3|NA|TRBV7-2|13|few
TGTGCCAGCAGTCCGGGGGCGCAAGATACGCAGTATTTT
CASSPGAQDTQYF
>TRBJ1-3|NA|TRBV9|14|few
TGTGCCAGCAGCGTAGATCAGGGAGGAAACACCATATATTTT
CASSVDQGGNTIYF
>TRBJ2-2|TRBD2|TRBV25-1|14|few
TGTGCCAGCAGCGGACTAGCGGGTAGCGGGGAGCTGTTTTTT
CASSGLAGSGELFF
>TRBJ2-1|TRBD2|TRBV7-2|15|NA
TGTGCCAGCAGATCCAGCGGGGGCCTTTACAATGAGCAGTTCTTC
CASRSSGGLYNEQFF
>TRBJ2-1|TRBD1|TRBV5-1|16|many
TGCGCCAGCAGCTTGGTTGAGGGGGCCGGGTACAATGAGCAGTTCTTC
CASSLVEGAGYNEQFF
>TRBJ2-7|NA|TRBV5-1|12|NA
TGCGCCAGCAGCTTGGATACCTACGAGCAGTACTTC
CASSLDTYEQYF
>TRBJ1-6|TRBD1|TRBV7-9|17|NA
TGTGCCAGCAGTCGATCGACAGGGGCATCCTATAATTCACCCCTCCACTTT
CASSRSTGASYNSPLHF
>TRBJ1-2|TRBD1|TRBV6-5|15|few
TGTGCCAGCAGTTACTCTCCCCAGGGGGCGCGAGGCTACACCTTC
CASSYSPQGARGYTF
>TRBJ1-6|NA|TRBV4-3|13|NA
TGCGCCAGCAGCCAAGATTTCCATTCACCCCTCCACTTT
CASSQDFHSPLHF
>TRBJ1-6|NA|TRBV7-6|15|few
TGTGCCAGCAGCACCGCAGGGGAGGCGAGGTCACCCCTCCACTTT
CASSTAGEARSPLHF
>TRBJ1-1|NA|TRBV5-1|14|NA
TGCGCCAGCAGCTTGGAGGCGTCGGACACTGAAGCTTTCTTT
CASSLEASDTEAFF
>TRBJ2-3|NA|TRBV6-6|12|few
TGTGCCAGCAGTTACTCTAGCGATACGCAGTATTTT
CASSYSSDTQYF
>TRBJ1-6|NA|TRBV2|16|NA
TGTGCCAGCAACCAGGGAGGAGCCCTAAATAATTCACCCCTCCACTTT
CASNQGGALNNSPLHF
>TRBJ2-1|NA|TRBV7-2|15|few
TGTGCCAGCAGCTTAGACAGGGAACCCTACAATGAGCAGTTCTTC
CASSLDREPYNEQFF
>TRBJ2-3|NA|TRBV7-9|14|many
TGTGCCAGCAGCTTACTCCAGGGCACAGATACGCAGTATTTT
CASSLLQGTDTQYF
>TRBJ1-2|NA|TRBV11-2|15|few
TGTGCCAGCAGCTTAGCCCCCGTCGCTCTCGGCGGCTACACCTTC
CASSLAPVALGGYTF
>TRBJ2-3|TRBD1|TRBV5-1|13|NA
TGCGCCAGCAGCCGAGGGGGCCCAGATACGCAGTATTTT
CASSRGGPDTQYF
>TRBJ2-1|TRBD2|TRBV30|13|NA
TGTGCCAGTAGCGGGAGTAATGTATATGAGCAGTTCTTC
CASSGSNVYEQFF
>TRBJ1-1|NA|TRBV7-9|15|few
TGTGCCAGCAGCGATAATCACGGCCGAGGCACTGAAGCTTTCTTT
CASSDNHGRGTEAFF
>TRBJ1-5|TRBD1|TRBV4-2|16|few
TGTGCCAGCAGCCAAGCGGAGACAGGGATTGAGGAGCCCCAGCATTTT
CASSQAETGIEEPQHF
>TRBJ2-3|NA|TRBV6-6|13|NA
TGTGCCAGCAGCCGGCCGGGAGCAGATACGCAGTATTTT
CASSRPGADTQYF
>TRBJ1-2|NA|TRBV29-1|13|few
TGCAGCGATGATGGGGGGCAGGCCTATGGCTACACCTTC
CSDDGGQAYGYTF
>TRBJ2-1|TRBD2|TRBV30|15|NA
TGTGCCTGGAGTCGAGGACTAGTTGCCTACAATGAGCAGTTCTTC
CAWSRGLVAYNEQFF
>TRBJ1-2|TRBD1|TRBV6-1|16|few
TGTGCCAGCAGTGCGACAGGACAGGGCGCTAACTATGGCTACACCTTC
CASSATGQGANYGYTF
>TRBJ2-1|NA|TRBV5-1|11|NA
TGCGCCAGCAGCTTGGAAACTGAGCAGTTCTTC
CASSLETEQFF
>TRBJ2-1|NA|TRBV30|14|few
TGTGCCAGCAACCGGGACACCAAATACAATGAGCAGTTCTTC
CASNRDTKYNEQFF
>TRBJ1-5|NA|TRBV7-6|14|few
TGTGCCAGCAGCTTAGTTGGAGCGGGACAGCCCCAGCATTTT
CASSLVGAGQPQHF
>TRBJ2-7|NA|TRBV2|12|NA
TGTGCCAGCAGTGATACCCCGACGGGGCGGTACTTC
CASSDTPTGRYF
>TRBJ2-7|TRBD1|TRBV19|15|NA
TGTGCCAGTATGAAGCAGGGGGCTGGGTCCTACGAGCAGTACTTC
CASMKQGAGSYEQYF
>TRBJ1-6|NA|TRBV9|19|NA
TGTGCCAGCAGTACCCAGAGAAACACCCCGAGGTCCTATAATTCACCCCTCCACTTT
CASSTQRNTPRSYNSPLHF